Listed below are T cell receptor beta chains from one sample, sequenced in a study of T cell responses to AZD1222 COVID-19 vaccine. The method was immunoSEQ multiplex PCR; TCRdb's version includes in-frame clones alone and lacks a portion of them. The sample contains around 150,000 clones, 90% of which appear only once. The material sequenced was peripheral blood, taken 28 days after the second AZD1222 dose. Every receptor here comes from an adult who received the AZD1222 COVID-19 vaccine. Each CDR3 is given with its conserved first and last residue. A D gene is named only where the DNA matches it firmly. Only part of the rows carry a size: once, few, many, or a class if the clone is expanded.

J,size,D,V,DNA,CDR3
TRBJ2-6,NA,NA,TRBV6-2/TRBV6-3,TGTGCCAGCAGTTACAGGGGCTCTGGGGCCAACGTCCTGACTTTC,CASSYRGSGANVLTF
TRBJ2-6,NA,TRBD1,TRBV10-3,TGTGCCATCAGTGAAACGGACAGGAGACACTCTGGGGCCAACGTCCTGACTTTC,CAISETDRRHSGANVLTF
TRBJ1-1,once,NA,TRBV25-1,TGTGCCAGCAGTCCACGTGAGGGTATGAACACTGAAGCTTTCTTT,CASSPREGMNTEAFF
TRBJ1-3,NA,TRBD1,TRBV7-2,TGTGCCAGCAGCTTAGAGCCAGGGGGCGGAGGAAACACCATATATTTT,CASSLEPGGGGNTIYF
TRBJ2-7,NA,NA,TRBV12-3/TRBV12-4,TGTGCCAGCAGTCTCACCTCCTACGAGCAGTACTTC,CASSLTSYEQYF
TRBJ1-1,NA,NA,TRBV7-2,TGTGCCAGCAGCTTAGGGCGGTGGACCACTGAAGCTTTCTTT,CASSLGRWTTEAFF
TRBJ2-7,NA,NA,TRBV7-2,TGTGCCAGCAGCTCCGGCTGGCGGGGTCCCAGGGTCCCCGAGCAGTACTTC,CASSSGWRGPRVPEQYF
TRBJ1-6,NA,TRBD1,TRBV2,TGTGCCAGCAGTCGGACAGGGGAGAATTCACCCCTCCACTTT,CASSRTGENSPLHF
TRBJ2-7,NA,TRBD1,TRBV5-4,TGTGCCAGCCGACAGGGGGGAGTAAACACCTACGAGCAGTACTTC,CASRQGGVNTYEQYF
TRBJ2-3,NA,NA,TRBV2,TGTGCCAGCAGTGAAATCAGGACTTTGACAGATACGCAGTATTTT,CASSEIRTLTDTQYF
TRBJ2-5,NA,NA,TRBV29-1,TGCAGCGTTGGGATCCGGGGGCGGGAGACCCAGTACTTC,CSVGIRGRETQYF
TRBJ1-2,NA,TRBD1,TRBV28,TGTGCCAGCTCCCGATGGCAGGGGGCCCATGGCTACACCTTC,CASSRWQGAHGYTF
TRBJ2-1,NA,TRBD1,TRBV19,TGTGCCAGTAGTAGCACAGGGGGGAGGCATGAGCAGTTCTTC,CASSSTGGRHEQFF
TRBJ2-3,NA,NA,TRBV9,TGTGCCAGCAGCCCCTCCGGGTCCACAGATACGCAGTATTTT,CASSPSGSTDTQYF
TRBJ1-2,NA,NA,TRBV30,TGTGCCTGGAGTGGCCTAGGAGCCCGAACTAACTATGGCTACACCTTC,CAWSGLGARTNYGYTF
TRBJ2-4,NA,NA,TRBV13,TGTGCCAGCAGCTTTGCCGGAAACATTCAGTACTTC,CASSFAGNIQYF
TRBJ2-1,NA,NA,TRBV4-2,TGTGCCAGCAGCCAGGACAGAGGCGATGAGCAGTTCTTC,CASSQDRGDEQFF
TRBJ1-1,NA,NA,TRBV6-5,TGTGCCAGCACCAAGAACACTGAAGCTTTCTTT,CASTKNTEAFF
TRBJ1-2,NA,NA,TRBV6-5,TGTGCCAGCAGTTACCCCGGTGGCTACACCTTC,CASSYPGGYTF
TRBJ1-1,NA,NA,TRBV7-9,TGTGCCAGCAGCTCCCTTCAGAACACTGAAGCTTTCTTT,CASSSLQNTEAFF
TRBJ2-1,NA,TRBD2,TRBV28,TGTGCCAGCAGTTTCAGCGGGGGAGCCTACAATGAGCAGTTCTTC,CASSFSGGAYNEQFF
TRBJ1-5,NA,NA,TRBV6-5,TGTGCCAGCAGACGGACGGTCCAGGGGCCCCAGCATTTT,CASRRTVQGPQHF
TRBJ1-4,NA,NA,TRBV15,TGTGCCACCAGCAGAGTCGGGGGAGGGAATGAAAAACTGTTTTTT,CATSRVGGGNEKLFF
TRBJ2-3,NA,NA,TRBV19,TGTGCCAGTAGTCCGGGATGGACCGCGTCTAGCACAGATACGCAGTATTTT,CASSPGWTASSTDTQYF
TRBJ1-1,NA,NA,TRBV4-3,TGCGCCAGCAGCCAAGAGGCAGACCAGAACACTGAAGCTTTCTTT,CASSQEADQNTEAFF
TRBJ2-1,NA,NA,TRBV4-3,TGCGCCAGCAGCCAAGAACGAATCAATGAGCAGTTCTTC,CASSQERINEQFF
TRBJ1-2,few,TRBD1,TRBV11-1,TGTGCCAGCAGCTTGGCCAGGGGGCGAGAAGATGGCTACACCTTC,CASSLARGREDGYTF
TRBJ1-6,NA,TRBD1,TRBV7-3,TGTGCCAGCAGCTTAGGTGGGCAGGGGGGAAATTCACCCCTCCACTTT,CASSLGGQGGNSPLHF
TRBJ1-2,NA,TRBD1,TRBV24-1,TGTGCCACCAGTGATCCGGGACAGGGCTTCACCGGTGGCTACACCTTC,CATSDPGQGFTGGYTF
TRBJ2-7,NA,TRBD2,TRBV2,TGTGCCACAGGACTAGGCTACGAGCAGTACTTC,CATGLGYEQYF
TRBJ1-2,NA,NA,TRBV5-6,TGTGCCAGCAGCCAACAGGGCTCTCATGGCTACACCTTC,CASSQQGSHGYTF
TRBJ2-7,NA,NA,TRBV5-4,TGTGCCAGCAGCTTTCCCGACACCCACGAGCAGTACTTC,CASSFPDTHEQYF
TRBJ2-1,NA,NA,TRBV11-2,TGTGCCAGCAGCGACTACAATGAGCAGTTCTTC,CASSDYNEQFF
TRBJ2-5,NA,NA,TRBV23-1,TGCGCCAGCAGTCAATCTCGAAGCGACAGAATTCAAGAGACCCAGTACTTC,CASSQSRSDRIQETQYF
TRBJ2-5,NA,NA,TRBV7-3,TGTGCCAGCAGCTCAGGGAATCAAGAGACCCAGTACTTC,CASSSGNQETQYF
TRBJ1-3,NA,NA,TRBV3-1/TRBV3-2,TGTGCCAGCAGCCAAGAAGACAGAGGAGGAAACACCATATATTTT,CASSQEDRGGNTIYF
TRBJ1-5,once,NA,TRBV28,TGTGCCAGCCGACTCGGGGCAGAGCTATCTCAGCCCCAGCATTTT,CASRLGAELSQPQHF
TRBJ1-5,NA,TRBD1,TRBV7-2,TGTGCCAGCAGCCCAAACACAGGGGGCAGCAATCAGCCCCAGCATTTT,CASSPNTGGSNQPQHF
TRBJ2-3,NA,TRBD2,TRBV2,TGTGCCAGCAGCCGACAAGCGGGAAGCACAGATACGCAGTATTTT,CASSRQAGSTDTQYF
TRBJ2-1,NA,NA,TRBV4-2,TGTGCCAGCAGCCAATATACCGGGACCGACAATGAGCAGTTCTTC,CASSQYTGTDNEQFF
TRBJ2-3,NA,NA,TRBV6-5,TGTGCCAGCAGACCCCGATGGATGCTCACAGATACGCAGTATTTT,CASRPRWMLTDTQYF
TRBJ2-1,NA,NA,TRBV6-6,TGTGCCAGCAGTTCCCACTCGGCCAATGAGCAGTTCTTC,CASSSHSANEQFF
TRBJ2-7,NA,TRBD2,TRBV3-1/TRBV3-2,TGTGCCAGCAGCCACCTAGCGGGAGCATACGAGCAGTACTTC,CASSHLAGAYEQYF
TRBJ2-2,NA,TRBD2,TRBV7-8,TGTGCCAGCAGCCTTGGGACTAGCGGAAACACCGGGGAGCTGTTTTTT,CASSLGTSGNTGELFF
TRBJ2-7,once,NA,TRBV18,TGTGCCAGCTCTCCCCGACAGGATGCCTACGAGCAGTACTTC,CASSPRQDAYEQYF